The rows below give T cell receptor beta chains drawn from one sample of a study of blood T cell repertoires in COVID-19. The assay was immunoSEQ multiplex PCR, and TCRdb's table has in-frame clones only and misses some. Among about 170,000 clones listed, approximately 81% were seen once. The sequencing input was peripheral blood. Every receptor here comes from a human donor with acute or convalescent COVID-19. The donor label of this sample is uncertain. Each CDR3 is given with its conserved first and last residue. D genes are given only for firm matches. Some rows mark clone size as missing; the rest say once, few, many or name a class of expanded clone.

D	V	length	J	size	DNA	CDR3
TRBD1	TRBV27	14	TRBJ1-1	.	TGTGCCAGCAGTTCACAGGGGCGAGGCACTGAAGCTTTCTTT	CASSSQGRGTEAFF
TRBD1	TRBV5-1	15	TRBJ2-7	once	TGCGCCAGCAGCTTGGGGACAGGGCCCCTCTACGAGCAGTACTTC	CASSLGTGPLYEQYF
TRBD1	TRBV7-3	15	TRBJ1-5	.	TGTGCCAGCAGCTTATCTGGGACAGGGGATCAGCCCCAGCATTTT	CASSLSGTGDQPQHF
.	TRBV19	15	TRBJ1-4	.	TGTGCCAGTAGTATGATGGGCAGGGCGGGGGAAAAACTGTTTTTT	CASSMMGRAGEKLFF
TRBD2	TRBV15	18	TRBJ2-3	.	TGTGCCACCAGCAGACCCGGGACTAGCTCTTCTGGCACAGATACGCAGTATTTT	CATSRPGTSSSGTDTQYF
TRBD2	TRBV18	14	TRBJ2-3	.	TGTGCCAGCTCCCCTGGACTAGCTCCAGATACGCAGTATTTT	CASSPGLAPDTQYF
.	TRBV4-2	17	TRBJ1-1	.	TGTGCCAGCAGCCCAGTGGCACGGGGGACCCGTTACACTGAAGCTTTCTTT	CASSPVARGTRYTEAFF
TRBD2	TRBV7-2	17	TRBJ2-7	.	TGTGCCAGCAGCTCCTGGACTAGCGGGGGTAGCTCCTACGAGCAGTACTTC	CASSSWTSGGSSYEQYF
.	TRBV7-2	15	TRBJ1-5	.	TGTGCCAGCAGCTTAGGTTCGGTGATTTATCAGCCCCAGCATTTT	CASSLGSVIYQPQHF
.	TRBV12-3/TRBV12-4	12	TRBJ2-4	.	TGTGCCAGCAGTTTTAGAGGGAACATTCAGTACTTC	CASSFRGNIQYF
.	TRBV29-1	13	TRBJ1-2	.	TGCAGCGGCCGCAGGGAAGGCAACTATGGCTACACCTTC	CSGRREGNYGYTF
TRBD1	TRBV14	13	TRBJ1-2	.	TGTGCCAGCAGCCACAACAGGGGGAGTGGCTACACCTTC	CASSHNRGSGYTF
TRBD1	TRBV5-1	17	TRBJ1-6	once	TGCGCCAGCAGCTTGGACAGTCGCTGGACAGGGAATTCACCCCTCCACTTT	CASSLDSRWTGNSPLHF
TRBD1	TRBV5-1	13	TRBJ2-5	once	TGCGCCAGCAGCCCTGGACAGGCAGAGACCCAGTACTTC	CASSPGQAETQYF
.	TRBV6-5	13	TRBJ2-1	.	TGTGCCAGCAACGCTCCGGGGTACAATGAGCAGTTCTTC	CASNAPGYNEQFF
TRBD1	TRBV19	15	TRBJ1-2	.	TGTGCCAGTAGTATCGTAGGGACAGGGGGCGAAGGCTACACCTTC	CASSIVGTGGEGYTF
.	TRBV10-1	24	TRBJ2-3	.	TGCGCCAGCATTGAGGTAGGGACAGGGATCGGGGGGGGCGGTGCAGCGGGTAGCACAGATACGCAGTATTTT	CASIEVGTGIGGGGAAGSTDTQYF
.	TRBV6-5	13	TRBJ1-5	.	TGTGCCAGCAGTTACCAGGTCAATCAGCCCCAGCATTTT	CASSYQVNQPQHF
TRBD1	TRBV11-3	15	TRBJ1-2	.	TGTGCCAGCAGCTTAGTCGGCAGGGGGCGAGACGGCTACACCTTC	CASSLVGRGRDGYTF
.	TRBV18	17	TRBJ2-6	.	TGTGCCAGCTCACCACCGCCCGCAAACAGTGGGGCCAACGTCCTGACTTTC	CASSPPPANSGANVLTF
TRBD1	TRBV7-2	15	TRBJ2-1	.	TGTGCCAGCAGGGGAAGAGGGGGCGGATACAATGAGCAGTTCTTC	CASRGRGGGYNEQFF
TRBD1	TRBV3-1/TRBV3-2	19	TRBJ1-2	.	TGTGCCAGCAGCCAAGATGCTATTACAGGGGGCCACGCGGTCTATGGCTACACCTTC	CASSQDAITGGHAVYGYTF
TRBD1	TRBV27	15	TRBJ1-2	.	TGTGCCAGCAGTCCGGACAGGGACCGCGGCTATGGCTACACCTTC	CASSPDRDRGYGYTF
TRBD2	TRBV3-1/TRBV3-2	15	TRBJ2-1	.	TGTGCCAGCAGTCAACTAGCGGGGGGGCAGGGTGAGCAGTTCTTC	CASSQLAGGQGEQFF
.	TRBV3-1/TRBV3-2	13	TRBJ1-1	.	TGTGCCAGCAGCCAACTTCTGAACACTGAAGCTTTCTTT	CASSQLLNTEAFF
.	TRBV6-1	13	TRBJ1-2	.	TGTGCCAGCAGTGAATTTACTAACTATGGCTACACCTTC	CASSEFTNYGYTF
TRBD1	TRBV9	14	TRBJ1-1	.	TGTGCCAGCAGCGTGGACAGGCAGAACACTGAAGCTTTCTTT	CASSVDRQNTEAFF
.	TRBV5-1	16	TRBJ1-6	few	TGCGCCAGCAGCTTAAGAGCGAGCCAGCAAAATTCACCCCTCCACTTT	CASSLRASQQNSPLHF
.	TRBV3-1/TRBV3-2	13	TRBJ2-1	.	TGTGCCAGCAGCCAGTGGGGGGGCGATGAGCAGTTCTTC	CASSQWGGDEQFF
.	TRBV7-3	12	TRBJ1-2	.	TGTGCCAGCAGCTTAGGGAGAGGTGGCTACACCTTC	CASSLGRGGYTF
TRBD2	TRBV7-2	16	TRBJ2-7	.	TGTGCCAGCAGATTCACTAGCGGGGGGGGACCCTACGAGCAGTACTTC	CASRFTSGGGPYEQYF
.	TRBV2	14	TRBJ1-2	.	TGTGCCAGCAGGAGAGGAGGGGCCGTCGGTGGCTACACCTTC	CASRRGGAVGGYTF
.	TRBV6-6	12	TRBJ1-2	.	TGTGCCAGCAGCACCCCCACAGATGGCTACACCTTC	CASSTPTDGYTF
.	TRBV7-9	14	TRBJ1-3	.	TGTGCCAGCAGCCGTACAGGGATGGGAAACACCATATATTTT	CASSRTGMGNTIYF
TRBD1	TRBV3-1/TRBV3-2	14	TRBJ1-6	once	TGTGCCAGCAGCCCCTGGGACAGAAATTCACCCCTCCACTTT	CASSPWDRNSPLHF
.	TRBV6-5	15	TRBJ1-5	.	TGTGCCAGCACCCCGGGACTCTATAGCAATCAGCCCCAGCATTTT	CASTPGLYSNQPQHF
TRBD1	TRBV4-3	17	TRBJ1-3	.	TGCGCCAGCAGCCAAGATCGGACAGGCCAGTATGGCGGCACCATATATTTT	CASSQDRTGQYGGTIYF
TRBD1	TRBV11-3	12	TRBJ1-5	.	TGTGCCAGCAGCGAACAGGGGGGGTCCCAGCATTTT	CASSEQGGSQHF
.	TRBV11-3	13	TRBJ1-1	.	TGTGCCAGCAGCTTAGAGGGGGGCACTGAAGCTTTCTTT	CASSLEGGTEAFF
TRBD2	TRBV11-3	17	TRBJ2-3	.	TGTGCCAGCAGCTCATCCCCCGGGACTACCCTATGGTATACGCAGTATTTT	CASSSSPGTTLWYTQYF
.	TRBV7-8	16	TRBJ1-6	.	TGTGCCAGCAGCTCTCCTGGGGGGGTCCCTAATTCACCCCTCCACTTT	CASSSPGGVPNSPLHF
TRBD1	TRBV6-5	15	TRBJ1-2	once	TGTGCCAGCAGTTACCTGGACAGGGTCCACTATGGCTACACCTTC	CASSYLDRVHYGYTF
TRBD1	TRBV7-9	15	TRBJ1-1	.	TGTGCCAGCAGCTCTAACAGGGGGCACGACACTGAAGCTTTCTTT	CASSSNRGHDTEAFF
TRBD1	TRBV27	15	TRBJ2-2	once	TGTGCCAGCACCGGACAGGGGCGTTCGTCCGGGGAGCTGTTTTTT	CASTGQGRSSGELFF
TRBD1	TRBV2	14	TRBJ1-5	.	TGTGCCAGCAGTGTTGGACAGGGTAATCAGCCCCAGCATTTT	CASSVGQGNQPQHF
.	TRBV9	14	TRBJ1-1	once	TGTGCCAGCAGCGTACAGGGGTCGAACACTGAAGCTTTCTTT	CASSVQGSNTEAFF
TRBD1	TRBV5-4	14	TRBJ1-6	.	TGTGCCAGCAGCCCGGACAGGGGGCATTCACCCCTCCACTTT	CASSPDRGHSPLHF
.	TRBV6-5	12	TRBJ2-7	.	TGTGCCAGCAGTTCGACAGGTTACGAGCAGTACTTC	CASSSTGYEQYF
TRBD1	TRBV15	14	TRBJ1-1	.	TGTGCCACCAGCATCGCAGGGGGTTTCACTGAAGCTTTCTTT	CATSIAGGFTEAFF
.	TRBV9	17	TRBJ1-1	.	TGTGCCAGCAGCCCGACTTCACGGGTTAGGGGAGGAACTGAAGCTTTCTTT	CASSPTSRVRGGTEAFF
TRBD1	TRBV4-3	15	TRBJ2-7	.	TGCGCCAGCAGCCTTGAGACAGGGGGCTCGTACGAGCAGTACTTC	CASSLETGGSYEQYF
.	TRBV30	14	TRBJ1-4	.	TGTGCCTGGAGTGATCTTCAGGATTTCGAAAAACTGTTTTTT	CAWSDLQDFEKLFF
.	TRBV7-9	15	TRBJ1-1	few	TGTGCCAGCAGCTTAGACCAGGCTCGGAACACTGAAGCTTTCTTT	CASSLDQARNTEAFF
.	TRBV4-1	20	TRBJ2-6	.	TGCGCCAGCAGCCCCCCCTTCGCGGCTAGCTCAAGAGCTGGGGCCAACGTCCTGACTTTC	CASSPPFAASSRAGANVLTF
.	TRBV5-8	17	TRBJ1-2	.	TGTGCCAGCACATTTTTAGGGGCAGCCTCTTCTAACTATGGCTACACCTTC	CASTFLGAASSNYGYTF